These T cell receptor beta chains were read from a single sample in a study of blood T cell repertoires in COVID-19. Libraries were prepared by immunoSEQ multiplex PCR; TCRdb keeps only in-frame clonotypes and omits some of them. The data show more than 200,000 clones, just over 85% seen once. Sequencing input: peripheral blood. The receptor source for this set is a man older than 75 with acute or convalescent COVID-19. Both conserved end residues are part of each CDR3. D genes are given only for firm matches. Expanded clones are given a class, and other clones once, few, many or no size at all.

d_call: -; j_call: TRBJ2-3; clone_size: -; v_call: TRBV5-1; cdr3_aa: CASSPVSGARTDTQYF; cdr3_nt: TGCGCCAGCAGCCCAGTCTCAGGGGCCCGCACAGATACGCAGTATTTT
d_call: -; j_call: TRBJ1-1; clone_size: -; v_call: TRBV5-4; cdr3_aa: CASSPRRGNTEAFF; cdr3_nt: TGTGCCAGCAGCCCGAGGAGGGGAAACACTGAAGCTTTCTTT
d_call: TRBD1; j_call: TRBJ1-1; clone_size: -; v_call: TRBV15; cdr3_aa: CATSRGSGGRAEAFF; cdr3_nt: TGTGCCACCAGCAGAGGTTCAGGGGGCCGGGCTGAAGCTTTCTTT
d_call: -; j_call: TRBJ1-2; clone_size: once; v_call: TRBV7-2; cdr3_aa: CASSSHRAPGGYTF; cdr3_nt: TGTGCCAGCAGCTCCCACAGGGCCCCGGGGGGCTACACCTTC
d_call: -; j_call: TRBJ1-1; clone_size: -; v_call: TRBV6-2/TRBV6-3; cdr3_aa: CASSYSEMNTEAFF; cdr3_nt: TGTGCCAGCAGTTATTCAGAAATGAACACTGAAGCTTTCTTT
d_call: -; j_call: TRBJ1-5; clone_size: -; v_call: TRBV7-2; cdr3_aa: CASSPRAGREPQHF; cdr3_nt: TGTGCCAGCAGCCCTAGGGCGGGTAGGGAGCCCCAGCATTTT
d_call: -; j_call: TRBJ1-1; clone_size: few; v_call: TRBV7-3; cdr3_aa: CASSQDRYTEAFF; cdr3_nt: TGTGCCAGCAGCCAGGACAGATACACTGAAGCTTTCTTT
d_call: -; j_call: TRBJ2-7; clone_size: once; v_call: TRBV9; cdr3_aa: CASSVKSNSYEQYF; cdr3_nt: TGTGCCAGCAGCGTGAAGTCGAATAGCTACGAGCAGTACTTC
d_call: TRBD2; j_call: TRBJ2-3; clone_size: -; v_call: TRBV6-1; cdr3_aa: CASSEGGRSTDTQYF; cdr3_nt: TGTGCCAGCAGTGAGGGCGGGAGAAGCACAGATACGCAGTATTTT
d_call: -; j_call: TRBJ2-5; clone_size: -; v_call: TRBV7-2; cdr3_aa: CASTLPGAQGETQYF; cdr3_nt: TGTGCCAGCACCCTTCCAGGGGCCCAAGGAGAGACCCAGTACTTC
d_call: -; j_call: TRBJ1-3; clone_size: -; v_call: TRBV6-5; cdr3_aa: CASSYDRFSGNTIYF; cdr3_nt: TGTGCCAGCAGTTACGACAGGTTCTCTGGAAACACCATATATTTT
d_call: -; j_call: TRBJ1-2; clone_size: -; v_call: TRBV13; cdr3_aa: CASSLEGGRGRYTF; cdr3_nt: TGTGCCAGCAGCTTAGAAGGCGGGAGGGGACGGTACACCTTC
d_call: TRBD1; j_call: TRBJ2-5; clone_size: -; v_call: TRBV24-1; cdr3_aa: CATSETGQQETQYF; cdr3_nt: TGTGCCACCAGTGAGACAGGGCAACAAGAGACCCAGTACTTC
d_call: TRBD1; j_call: TRBJ2-6; clone_size: few; v_call: TRBV27; cdr3_aa: CASRGQGIRTGANVLTF; cdr3_nt: TGTGCCAGCAGGGGACAGGGAATAAGAACTGGGGCCAACGTCCTGACTTTC
d_call: -; j_call: TRBJ1-4; clone_size: few; v_call: TRBV7-9; cdr3_aa: CASSLARTTNEKLFF; cdr3_nt: TGTGCCAGCAGCTTAGCGAGGACAACTAATGAAAAACTGTTTTTT
d_call: -; j_call: TRBJ2-3; clone_size: -; v_call: TRBV28; cdr3_aa: CASSFGDFRGGGTDTQYF; cdr3_nt: TGTGCCAGCAGTTTCGGGGACTTCCGAGGAGGTGGTACAGATACGCAGTATTTT
d_call: -; j_call: TRBJ2-5; clone_size: -; v_call: TRBV6-4; cdr3_aa: CASSEGTTTRETQYF; cdr3_nt: TGTGCCAGCAGTGAGGGTACTACCACCCGAGAGACCCAGTACTTC
d_call: -; j_call: TRBJ1-1; clone_size: -; v_call: TRBV4-3; cdr3_aa: CASSVRGGSNTEAFF; cdr3_nt: TGCGCCAGCAGCGTTCGGGGGGGTTCGAACACTGAAGCTTTCTTT
d_call: TRBD2; j_call: TRBJ2-5; clone_size: -; v_call: TRBV10-2; cdr3_aa: CASSDRLAGQETQYF; cdr3_nt: TGCGCCAGCAGTGACAGACTAGCGGGCCAAGAGACCCAGTACTTC
d_call: TRBD2; j_call: TRBJ2-1; clone_size: -; v_call: TRBV9; cdr3_aa: CASSGEGSSYNEQFF; cdr3_nt: TGTGCCAGCAGCGGGGAGGGCAGCTCCTACAATGAGCAGTTCTTC
d_call: -; j_call: TRBJ2-2; clone_size: -; v_call: TRBV24-1; cdr3_aa: CATSDPLLPTGELFF; cdr3_nt: TGTGCCACCAGTGATCCCCTCCTCCCCACCGGGGAGCTGTTTTTT
d_call: -; j_call: TRBJ2-5; clone_size: -; v_call: TRBV7-8; cdr3_aa: CASSSLLSETQYF; cdr3_nt: TGTGCCAGCAGCTCCCTACTAAGCGAGACCCAGTACTTC
d_call: TRBD1; j_call: TRBJ1-4; clone_size: -; v_call: TRBV5-4; cdr3_aa: CASSLSRGLNEKLFF; cdr3_nt: TGTGCCAGCAGCTTAAGCAGGGGGCTTAATGAAAAACTGTTTTTT
d_call: -; j_call: TRBJ1-1; clone_size: once; v_call: TRBV7-2; cdr3_aa: CASSLFRDTEAFF; cdr3_nt: TGTGCCAGCAGCTTATTCAGGGACACTGAAGCTTTCTTT
d_call: -; j_call: TRBJ1-2; clone_size: -; v_call: TRBV7-2; cdr3_aa: CASSPGHSNYGYTF; cdr3_nt: TGTGCCAGCAGCCCGGGACACTCTAACTATGGCTACACCTTC
d_call: -; j_call: TRBJ2-3; clone_size: few; v_call: TRBV9; cdr3_aa: CASSPTGTPGTDTQYF; cdr3_nt: TGTGCCAGCAGCCCAACAGGTACCCCCGGCACAGATACGCAGTATTTT
d_call: TRBD2; j_call: TRBJ2-5; clone_size: -; v_call: TRBV24-1; cdr3_aa: CATSDPGLAGVKTQYF; cdr3_nt: TGTGCCACCAGTGATCCGGGACTAGCGGGAGTCAAGACCCAGTACTTC
d_call: TRBD1; j_call: TRBJ2-3; clone_size: -; v_call: TRBV6-6; cdr3_aa: CASSYSQGGTDTQYF; cdr3_nt: TGTGCCAGCAGTTACTCCCAGGGGGGCACAGATACGCAGTATTTT
d_call: TRBD1; j_call: TRBJ2-1; clone_size: few; v_call: TRBV7-9; cdr3_aa: CASSLDGQGRDNEQFF; cdr3_nt: TGTGCCAGCAGCTTAGACGGACAGGGGAGGGACAATGAGCAGTTCTTC
d_call: TRBD2; j_call: TRBJ2-7; clone_size: -; v_call: TRBV5-1; cdr3_aa: CASSLGWTSVSYEQYF; cdr3_nt: TGCGCCAGCAGCTTGGGATGGACTAGCGTTTCCTACGAGCAGTACTTC
d_call: -; j_call: TRBJ2-5; clone_size: -; v_call: TRBV7-2; cdr3_aa: CASSLIQGPGETQYF; cdr3_nt: TGTGCCAGCAGCTTAATTCAGGGCCCCGGTGAGACCCAGTACTTC
d_call: -; j_call: TRBJ1-5; clone_size: -; v_call: TRBV21-1; cdr3_aa: CASSIHTGLVVNQPQHF; cdr3_nt: TGTGCCAGCAGCATCCATACAGGGTTGGTGGTGAATCAGCCCCAGCATTTT
d_call: -; j_call: TRBJ2-7; clone_size: once; v_call: TRBV18; cdr3_aa: CASSPSILQGNEQYF; cdr3_nt: TGTGCCAGCTCACCATCAATCTTACAGGGAAACGAGCAGTACTTC
d_call: TRBD2; j_call: TRBJ2-2; clone_size: -; v_call: TRBV2; cdr3_aa: CASSEILAGATGELFF; cdr3_nt: TGTGCCAGCAGTGAGATCCTAGCGGGGGCCACCGGGGAGCTGTTTTTT
d_call: -; j_call: TRBJ2-3; clone_size: -; v_call: TRBV6-5; cdr3_aa: CASSYTGRGTDTQYF; cdr3_nt: TGTGCCAGCAGTTACACCGGAAGGGGAACAGATACGCAGTATTTT
d_call: TRBD2; j_call: TRBJ2-7; clone_size: -; v_call: TRBV7-6; cdr3_aa: CASSLGGAGGLTEQYF; cdr3_nt: TGTGCCAGCAGCTTAGGGGGGGCGGGAGGCCTTACGGAGCAGTACTTC
d_call: -; j_call: TRBJ1-3; clone_size: -; v_call: TRBV3-1/TRBV3-2; cdr3_aa: CASSQGGLRNTIYF; cdr3_nt: TGTGCCAGCAGCCAGGGGGGTTTACGAAACACCATATATTTT
d_call: TRBD1; j_call: TRBJ1-1; clone_size: -; v_call: TRBV12-3/TRBV12-4; cdr3_aa: CASSSRQGSEAFF; cdr3_nt: TGTGCCAGCAGTTCGAGACAGGGCAGCGAAGCTTTCTTT
d_call: -; j_call: TRBJ2-5; clone_size: -; v_call: TRBV28; cdr3_aa: CASSLAGDQETQYF; cdr3_nt: TGTGCCAGCAGTTTAGCCGGGGACCAAGAGACCCAGTACTTC
d_call: -; j_call: TRBJ1-2; clone_size: -; v_call: TRBV6-5; cdr3_aa: CASSFRGYGYTF; cdr3_nt: TGTGCCAGCAGTTTCAGGGGCTATGGCTACACCTTC
d_call: -; j_call: TRBJ1-1; clone_size: -; v_call: TRBV28; cdr3_aa: CASTSPSTAGPSTEAFF; cdr3_nt: TGTGCCAGCACCTCACCCTCTACCGCGGGTCCTTCGACTGAAGCTTTCTTT
d_call: -; j_call: TRBJ2-5; clone_size: -; v_call: TRBV18; cdr3_aa: CASSPLRETQYF; cdr3_nt: TGTGCCAGCTCCCCACTCAGGGAGACCCAGTACTTC
d_call: -; j_call: TRBJ1-2; clone_size: -; v_call: TRBV7-3; cdr3_aa: CASSFGGTETNYGYTF; cdr3_nt: TGTGCCAGCAGCTTTGGAGGGACCGAAACTAACTATGGCTACACCTTC
d_call: TRBD2; j_call: TRBJ2-2; clone_size: -; v_call: TRBV19; cdr3_aa: CASSGPGLAGMNTGELFF; cdr3_nt: TGTGCCAGTAGTGGGCCGGGACTAGCGGGAATGAACACCGGGGAGCTGTTTTTT
d_call: -; j_call: TRBJ2-5; clone_size: -; v_call: TRBV12-3/TRBV12-4; cdr3_aa: CASSLGRQETQYF; cdr3_nt: TGTGCCAGCAGTTTAGGGAGACAAGAGACCCAGTACTTC
d_call: -; j_call: TRBJ2-4; clone_size: once; v_call: TRBV9; cdr3_aa: CASSVAGDWNIQYF; cdr3_nt: TGTGCCAGCAGCGTAGCAGGGGATTGGAACATTCAGTACTTC
d_call: TRBD1; j_call: TRBJ1-2; clone_size: -; v_call: TRBV7-3; cdr3_aa: CASSLQPGTDYGYTF; cdr3_nt: TGTGCCAGCAGCTTACAACCCGGGACAGACTATGGCTACACCTTC
d_call: TRBD2; j_call: TRBJ2-1; clone_size: -; v_call: TRBV27; cdr3_aa: CASSWALAGFNEQFF; cdr3_nt: TGTGCCAGCAGTTGGGCGCTAGCGGGGTTTAATGAGCAGTTCTTC
d_call: TRBD1; j_call: TRBJ2-1; clone_size: once; v_call: TRBV5-1; cdr3_aa: CASSFRGTGPYNEQFF; cdr3_nt: TGCGCCAGCAGCTTTAGAGGGACAGGACCCTACAATGAGCAGTTCTTC
d_call: TRBD1; j_call: TRBJ2-5; clone_size: -; v_call: TRBV7-3; cdr3_aa: CASSRDSQETQYF; cdr3_nt: TGTGCCAGCAGCAGGGACAGCCAAGAGACCCAGTACTTC
d_call: -; j_call: TRBJ2-3; clone_size: -; v_call: TRBV7-2; cdr3_aa: CASSSRQNTDTQYF; cdr3_nt: TGTGCCAGCAGCTCAAGACAAAACACAGATACGCAGTATTTT
d_call: -; j_call: TRBJ2-7; clone_size: many; v_call: TRBV4-1; cdr3_aa: CASSQDTTRVSGQYF; cdr3_nt: TGCGCCAGCAGCCAAGATACCACCAGGGTCTCTGGGCAGTACTTC